The clone carrying this T cell receptor beta chain appeared many times. These data belong to a study of kidney transplant recipient with SARS-CoV-2 infection. TCRdb re-called the reads with MiXCR, one entry per CDR3 protein. The repertoire holds fewer than 250,000 distinct CDR3 sequences, with 29% as singletons. Trimming cost V 0 bases and J 12 bases; bases outside gene matches: 8. CDR3 length: 15 amino acids. Germline V gene lookup returns CDR1 SGHAT and CDR2 FQNNGV. Sequenced here: a blood sample, sampled at baseline and between days 110 and 120 from a kidney transplant recipient. This chain joins TRBV11-2 and TRBJ2-1, with 10 positions matching TRBD2. The clonotype comes from a male patient in his thirties who had COVID-19 and was a kidney transplant recipient. Some T cells may be supplied by the graft donor. The CDR3 sequence is CASSLEVGASGRQFF. CDR3 nucleotide sequence: TGTGCCAGCAGCTTAGAGGTTGGGGCTAGCGGGAGGCAGTTCTTC.